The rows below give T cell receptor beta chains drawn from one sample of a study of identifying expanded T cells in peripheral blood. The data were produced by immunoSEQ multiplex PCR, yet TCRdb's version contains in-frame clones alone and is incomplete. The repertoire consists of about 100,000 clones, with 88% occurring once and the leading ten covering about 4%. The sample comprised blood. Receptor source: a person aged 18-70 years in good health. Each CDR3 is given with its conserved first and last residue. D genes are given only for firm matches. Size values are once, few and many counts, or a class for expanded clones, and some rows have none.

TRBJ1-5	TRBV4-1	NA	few	TGCGCCAGCAGCCAGAAAGGGGGTAATCAGCCCCAGCATTTT	CASSQKGGNQPQHF
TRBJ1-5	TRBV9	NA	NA	TGTGCCAGCAGCGTAGACGGACAGAGCAATCAGCCCCAGCATTTT	CASSVDGQSNQPQHF
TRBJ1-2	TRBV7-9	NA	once	TGTGCCAGCAGCTTAGTAGGAACAGCGAACTATGGCTACACCTTC	CASSLVGTANYGYTF
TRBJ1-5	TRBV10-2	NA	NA	TGCGCCAGCACCGACAGTTGGAATCAGCCCCAGCATTTT	CASTDSWNQPQHF
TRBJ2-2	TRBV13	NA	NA	TGTGCCAGCAGCTCCTCCCGGGGGTCTATTAGGCGGGCCGGGGAGCTGTTTTTT	CASSSSRGSIRRAGELFF
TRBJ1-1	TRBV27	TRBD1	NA	TGTGCCAGCAGTGAGGGGACAGGCGATCTCGGCACTGAAGCTTTCTTT	CASSEGTGDLGTEAFF
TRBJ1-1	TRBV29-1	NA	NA	TGCAGCGTTCGGGCAGGGCCCAACACTGAAGCTTTCTTT	CSVRAGPNTEAFF
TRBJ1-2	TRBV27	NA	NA	TGTGCCAGCAACCAGGGACATCATGGCTACACCTTC	CASNQGHHGYTF
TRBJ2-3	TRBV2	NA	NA	TGTGCCAGCAACCTCCTGAGGCGGCAGAGGGATACGCAGTATTTT	CASNLLRRQRDTQYF
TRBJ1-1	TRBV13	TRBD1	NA	TGTGCCAGCAGCCGAACAGGGGGGACTGAAGCTTTCTTT	CASSRTGGTEAFF
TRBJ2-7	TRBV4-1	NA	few	TGCGCCAGCAGCCAGAACAGCTTCCGGGGAGCCGAGCAGTACTTC	CASSQNSFRGAEQYF
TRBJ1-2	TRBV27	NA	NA	TGTGCCAGCAGTTTACTAGGACCTTATGGCTACACCTTC	CASSLLGPYGYTF
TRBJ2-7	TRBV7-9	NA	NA	TGTGCCAGCAGCTTCCTAACGCGCGAGCAGTACTTC	CASSFLTREQYF
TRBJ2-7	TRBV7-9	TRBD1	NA	TGTGCCAGCAGCTTCGGAGGACAGGTTGTCTACGAGCAGTACTTC	CASSFGGQVVYEQYF
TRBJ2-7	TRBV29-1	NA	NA	TGCAGCGTTGGGGTGGCGACCTACGAGCAGTACTTC	CSVGVATYEQYF
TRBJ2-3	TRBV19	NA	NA	TGTGCCAGTAGTCCCTCCTCAGGCACAGATACGCAGTATTTT	CASSPSSGTDTQYF
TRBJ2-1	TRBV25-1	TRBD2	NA	TGTGCCAGCAGTCGGACTAGTGGGGGAGGTTACAATGAGCAGTTCTTC	CASSRTSGGGYNEQFF
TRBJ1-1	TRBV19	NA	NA	TGTGCCAGTAGTATTGGGCTTGGCACTGAAGCTTTCTTT	CASSIGLGTEAFF
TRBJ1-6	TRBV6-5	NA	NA	TGTGCCAGCAGTTGGGGGGGGAGCTCCTATAATTCACCCCTCCACTTT	CASSWGGSSYNSPLHF
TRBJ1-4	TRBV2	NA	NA	TGTGCCAGCAGGGGGCCACAAGCAACTAATGAAAAACTGTTTTTT	CASRGPQATNEKLFF
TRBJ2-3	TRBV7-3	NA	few	TGTGCCAGCAGACCTCCCCTCGGGACGCAGTATTTT	CASRPPLGTQYF
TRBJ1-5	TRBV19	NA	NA	TGTGCCAGTAGTATAACAGGAAATCAGCCCCAGCATTTT	CASSITGNQPQHF
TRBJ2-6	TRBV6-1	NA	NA	TGTGCCAGCGCGGGGAACAGGGCTGGGGCCAACGTCCTGACTTTC	CASAGNRAGANVLTF
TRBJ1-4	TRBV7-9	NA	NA	TGTGCCAGCAGCTCCACCGGAACTAATGAAAAACTGTTTTTT	CASSSTGTNEKLFF
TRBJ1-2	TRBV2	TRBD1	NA	TGTGCCAGCAGTGAAGCCCCCCCGGGACAGGTATATGGCTACACCTTC	CASSEAPPGQVYGYTF
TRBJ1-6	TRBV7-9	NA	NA	TGTGCCAGCAGCCCAAATCACAGGGTTTCCGGGGATTCACCCCTCCACTTT	CASSPNHRVSGDSPLHF
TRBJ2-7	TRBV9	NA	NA	TGTGCCAGCAGCGTAGGAACAGGGTTCTACGAGCAGTACTTC	CASSVGTGFYEQYF
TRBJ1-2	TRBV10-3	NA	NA	TGTGCCACTCGGGACGGTCTTAACTATGGCTACACCTTC	CATRDGLNYGYTF
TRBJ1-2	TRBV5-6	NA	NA	TGTGCCAGCAGCCCATCGTCAGGAAGCGAGCATGGCTACACCTTC	CASSPSSGSEHGYTF
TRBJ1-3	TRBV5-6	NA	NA	TGTGCCAGCAGCTTGAGGGCTAGGGGGTCCCCGGGAAACACCATATATTTT	CASSLRARGSPGNTIYF
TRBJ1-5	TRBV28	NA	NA	TGTGCCAGCTTACCCATTGACAGCCTGGGTTATCAGCCCCAGCATTTT	CASLPIDSLGYQPQHF
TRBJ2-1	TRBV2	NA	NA	TGTGCCAGCACAACGCGGGGTGGCAATGAGCAGTTCTTC	CASTTRGGNEQFF
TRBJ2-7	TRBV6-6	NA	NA	TGTGCCAGCAGTACCTTGTCCCCAGGCGAGCAGTACTTC	CASSTLSPGEQYF
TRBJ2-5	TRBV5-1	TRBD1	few	TGCGCCAGCAGCCCAGCGACAGGGTCCGAGACCCAGTACTTC	CASSPATGSETQYF
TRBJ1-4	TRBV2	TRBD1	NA	TGTGCCAGCAGTGAATGGGGCGGGACAGGGGATGAAAAACTGTTTTTT	CASSEWGGTGDEKLFF
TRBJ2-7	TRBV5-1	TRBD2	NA	TGCGCCAGCAGCCCGCGACTAGCGGGTCTCTACGAGCAGTACTTC	CASSPRLAGLYEQYF
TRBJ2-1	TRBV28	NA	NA	TGTGCCAGCAGTTTTACGGGTCGAAAGCAGTTCTTC	CASSFTGRKQFF
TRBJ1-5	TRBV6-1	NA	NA	TGTGCCAGCAGTGGAGAGTGGCGACAGCCCCAGCATTTT	CASSGEWRQPQHF
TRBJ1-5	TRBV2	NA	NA	TGTGCCAGCAGGAGGTTGGGGGCCGGGCAGCCCCAGCATTTT	CASRRLGAGQPQHF
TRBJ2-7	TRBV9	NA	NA	TGTGCCAGCAGCGGGGGGGACAGATTAGCGGTCTACGAGCAGTACTTC	CASSGGDRLAVYEQYF
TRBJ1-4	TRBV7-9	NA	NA	TGTGCCAGCACAGGGCCCCGTCATGAAAAACTGTTTTTT	CASTGPRHEKLFF
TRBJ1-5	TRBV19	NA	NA	TGTGCCAGTAGTATAGTCAGGGTTGATCAGCCCCAGCATTTT	CASSIVRVDQPQHF
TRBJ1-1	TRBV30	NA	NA	TGTGCCTGGATCCCGGGCGGGCGGAACACTGAAGCTTTCTTT	CAWIPGGRNTEAFF
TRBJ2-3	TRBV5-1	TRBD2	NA	TGCGCCAGCAGCTCTCCTAGCGGGGGGGCAGGAACAGATACGCAGTATTTT	CASSSPSGGAGTDTQYF
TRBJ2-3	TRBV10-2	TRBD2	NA	TGCGCCAGCAGTGAGGGGCGAGCGGGAGGGGAAGATACGCAGTATTTT	CASSEGRAGGEDTQYF